Only one count was recorded for the clone carrying this TCR beta chain. Its antigen is undetermined. This record belongs to a study of cytomegalovirus exposure and HLA in healthy donors. Study in general: Among the approximately 420 donors who were genotyped, roughly 76% fell in the genetic ancestry cluster that is associated with self-reported Caucasian donors.

The CDR3 spans 15 residues. The germline gives CDR1 SGHTS, CDR2 YDEGEE. With 1 base removed from V and 0 bases from J, the gap between germline ends came to 11 bases. Study conclusions and caveats: Overall, approximately 150 TCR beta chains were annotated as cytomegalovirus-associated. Some V segments, TRBV6-2 and TRBV6-3 among them, were indistinguishable and were therefore excluded.

The PCR employed 60 Vbeta primers together with 13 Jbeta primers. The repertoire was sequenced with immunoSEQ multiplex PCR; TCRdb's copy has only in-frame clones and lacks some. The top ten hold roughly 4% of the sample, which has approximately 150,000 clones, roughly 77% seen once. Input material: PBMCs. The TCR comes from a human donor in good health. V usage is TRBV5-8 and J usage is TRBJ2-7; no firm D call. CDR3: CASSLLLQSSYEQYF. The CDR3 region has the DNA TGTGCCAGCAGCTTGCTTTTACAGAGCTCCTACGAGCAGTACTTC.